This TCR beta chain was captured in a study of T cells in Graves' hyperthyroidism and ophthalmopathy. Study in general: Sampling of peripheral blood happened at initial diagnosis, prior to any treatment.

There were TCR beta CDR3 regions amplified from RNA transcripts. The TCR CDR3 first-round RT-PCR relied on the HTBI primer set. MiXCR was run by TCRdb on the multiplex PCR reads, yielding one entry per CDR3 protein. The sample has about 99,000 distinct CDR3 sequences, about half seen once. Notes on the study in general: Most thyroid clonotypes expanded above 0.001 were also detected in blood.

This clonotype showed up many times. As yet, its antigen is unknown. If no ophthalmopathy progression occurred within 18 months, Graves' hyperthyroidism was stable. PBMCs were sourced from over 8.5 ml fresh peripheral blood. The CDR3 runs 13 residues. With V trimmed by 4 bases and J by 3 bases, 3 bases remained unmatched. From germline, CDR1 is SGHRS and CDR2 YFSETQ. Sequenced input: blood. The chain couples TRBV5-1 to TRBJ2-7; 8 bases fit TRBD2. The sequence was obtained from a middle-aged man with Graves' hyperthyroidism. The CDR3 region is CASSPGLDYEQYF. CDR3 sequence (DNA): TGCGCCAGCAGCCCGGGACTAGACTACGAGCAGTACTTC.